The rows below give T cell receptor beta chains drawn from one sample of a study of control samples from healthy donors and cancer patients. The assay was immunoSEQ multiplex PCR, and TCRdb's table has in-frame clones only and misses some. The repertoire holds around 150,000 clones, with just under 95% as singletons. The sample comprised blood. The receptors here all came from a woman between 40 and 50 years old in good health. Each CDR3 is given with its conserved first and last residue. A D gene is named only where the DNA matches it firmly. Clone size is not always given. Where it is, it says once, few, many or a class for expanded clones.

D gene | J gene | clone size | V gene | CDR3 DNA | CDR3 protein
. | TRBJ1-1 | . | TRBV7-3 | TGTGCCAGCAGCGTACTAAGCGGGACTGAAGCTTTCTTT | CASSVLSGTEAFF
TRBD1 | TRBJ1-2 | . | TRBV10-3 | TGTGCCATCAGCGGACAGGGTAACTATGGCTACACCTTC | CAISGQGNYGYTF
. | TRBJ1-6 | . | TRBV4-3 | TGCGCCAGCAGCCTGGACTCATCGGCGAATTCACCCCTCCACTTT | CASSLDSSANSPLHF
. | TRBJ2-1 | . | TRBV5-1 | TGCGCCAGCAGCTTGAGTTCCGGAACAGGGTCATACAATGAGCAGTTCTTC | CASSLSSGTGSYNEQFF
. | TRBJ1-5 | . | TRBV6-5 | TGTGCCAGCAGTTACTTGCGGGGGCCCAATCAGCCCCAGCATTTT | CASSYLRGPNQPQHF
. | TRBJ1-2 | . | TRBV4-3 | TGCGCCAGCAGCCAGTCCCCTGGGAACTATGGCTACACCTTC | CASSQSPGNYGYTF
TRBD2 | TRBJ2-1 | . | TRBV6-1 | TGTGCCAGCTGGGAAGGAATGGCGGGAGGGATCTACAATGAGCAGTTCTTC | CASWEGMAGGIYNEQFF
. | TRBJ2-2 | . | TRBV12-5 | TGTGCTAGTGGGGCGTTTGGGGGCGGGGAGCTGTTTTTT | CASGAFGGGELFF
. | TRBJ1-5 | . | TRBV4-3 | TGCGCCAGCAGCCAAGGGGCAGCTTATAGCAATCAGCCCCAGCATTTT | CASSQGAAYSNQPQHF
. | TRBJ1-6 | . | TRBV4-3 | TGCGCCAGCAGCCAAAGGTTACAGGCGAGCCTCGGTTCACCCCTCCACTTT | CASSQRLQASLGSPLHF
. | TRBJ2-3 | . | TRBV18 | TGTGCCAGCTCACCACGTCGAGGGAACAGGGTTACAGATACGCAGTATTTT | CASSPRRGNRVTDTQYF
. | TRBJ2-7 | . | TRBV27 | TGTGCCAGCAGTTTAGGCCAGGGGACCTACGAGCAGTACTTC | CASSLGQGTYEQYF
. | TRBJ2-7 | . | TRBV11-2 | TGTGCCAGCAGGAAGGGGTTGGATTTCTACGAGCAGTACTTC | CASRKGLDFYEQYF
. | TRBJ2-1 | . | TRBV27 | TGTGCCAGCAGTCCGCGGGGCCATTACAATGAGCAGTTCTTC | CASSPRGHYNEQFF
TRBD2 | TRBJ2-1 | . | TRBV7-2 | TGTGCCAGCACGGGAGGAGGAGGGTCCTACAATGAGCAGTTCTTC | CASTGGGGSYNEQFF
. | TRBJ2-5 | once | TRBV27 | TGTGCCAGCAGTTATGGTGGGCGCGGTGAGACCCAGTACTTC | CASSYGGRGETQYF
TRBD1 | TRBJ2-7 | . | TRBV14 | TGTGCCAGCAGCCAAGACTTAGGACAGGGGGTCATCTACGAGCAGTACTTC | CASSQDLGQGVIYEQYF
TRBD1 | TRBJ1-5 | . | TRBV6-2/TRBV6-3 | TGTGCCAGCAGCTTCACCGGGACAGGGCTGTATAGCAATCAGCCCCAGCATTTT | CASSFTGTGLYSNQPQHF
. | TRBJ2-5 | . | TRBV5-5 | TGTGCCAGCAGCGGGGGGAAAGAGACCCAGTACTTC | CASSGGKETQYF
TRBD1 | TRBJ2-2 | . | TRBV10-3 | TGTGCCATCAGTGAGTCTAGCAGGGAGCCCTCCGGGACAGGGGCTTGCGTACACCGGGGAGCTGTTTTT | CAISESSREPSGTGACVHRGAVF
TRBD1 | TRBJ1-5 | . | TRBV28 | TGTGCCAGCGCTCTTTCTTACAGGGGACCCCCCAATCAGCCCCAGCATTTT | CASALSYRGPPNQPQHF
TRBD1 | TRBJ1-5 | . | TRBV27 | TGTGCCAGCAGCCCAGGGGGACAGTATAGCAATCAGCCCCAGCATTTT | CASSPGGQYSNQPQHF
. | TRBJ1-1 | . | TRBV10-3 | TGTGCCATCAGGACAGGCAGAAACGCTGAAGCTTTCTTT | CAIRTGRNAEAFF
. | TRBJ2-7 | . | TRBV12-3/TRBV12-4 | TGTGCCAGCGGGGCCAGGTCCTACGAGCAGTACTTC | CASGARSYEQYF
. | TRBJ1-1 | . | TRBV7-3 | TGTGCCAGCAGCAAGGGACGGGCGAACACTGAAGCTTTCTTT | CASSKGRANTEAFF
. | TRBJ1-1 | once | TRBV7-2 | TGTGCCAGCAGCTTAACCCCAGGGAACACTGAAGCTTTCTTT | CASSLTPGNTEAFF
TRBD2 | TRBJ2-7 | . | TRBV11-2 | TGTGCCAGCAGCCCCGGACTAGAAAACTACGAGCAGTACTTC | CASSPGLENYEQYF
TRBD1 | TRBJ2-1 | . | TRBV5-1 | TGCGCCAGCAGCACGGGACAGGGCTCCTACAATGAGCAGTTCTTC | CASSTGQGSYNEQFF
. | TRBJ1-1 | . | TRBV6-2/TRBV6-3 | TGTGCCAGCAGTTTCTTGGGGGGGGCAACTGAAGCTTTCTTT | CASSFLGGATEAFF
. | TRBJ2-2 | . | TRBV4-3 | TGCGCCAGCAGCCAAGATCTTGGTTCCACCGGGGAGCTGTTTTTT | CASSQDLGSTGELFF
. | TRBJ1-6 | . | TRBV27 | TGTGCCAGCAGTTTGACCCAAAAAAATTCACCCCTCCACTTT | CASSLTQKNSPLHF
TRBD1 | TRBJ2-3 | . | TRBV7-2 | TGTGCCAGCAGCTCTGCAGACAGGGGGTGGACAGATACGCAGTATTTT | CASSSADRGWTDTQYF
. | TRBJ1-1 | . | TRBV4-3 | TGCGCCAGCAGCCTATCTAGGCCAGGGAGGACTGAAGCTTTCTTT | CASSLSRPGRTEAFF
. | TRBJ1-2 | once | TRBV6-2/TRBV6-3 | TGTGCCAGCAGTCCGGTCAGGGAGTCCTATGGCTACACCTTC | CASSPVRESYGYTF
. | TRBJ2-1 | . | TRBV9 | TGTGCCAGCAGCTCACGCGGGCAAGCGGACCGCTACAATGAGCAGTTCTTC | CASSSRGQADRYNEQFF
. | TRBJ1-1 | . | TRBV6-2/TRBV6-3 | TGTGCCAGCAGCAAAACAGGGAGTCGGACTGAAGCTTTCTTT | CASSKTGSRTEAFF
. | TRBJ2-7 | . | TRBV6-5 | TGTGCCAGCAGTTACTTGGGAACCTCCTACGAGCAGTACTTC | CASSYLGTSYEQYF
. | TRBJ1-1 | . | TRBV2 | TGTGCCAGCAGCTCGGACAGAAACACTGAAGCTTTCTTT | CASSSDRNTEAFF
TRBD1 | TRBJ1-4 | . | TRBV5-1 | TGCGCCAGCAGCTTGGGGCAGGGGGTACGAGAAAAACTGTTTTTT | CASSLGQGVREKLFF
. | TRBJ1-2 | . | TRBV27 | TGTGCCAGCAGTTTATCGAGACAGATTAGTACTAACTATGGCTACACCTTC | CASSLSRQISTNYGYTF
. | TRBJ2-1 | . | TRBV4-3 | TGCGCCAGCAGCCTGTGGACTAACAACAATGAGCAGTTCTTC | CASSLWTNNNEQFF
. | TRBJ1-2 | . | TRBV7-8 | TGTGCCAGCAGCCCGAACCGGGTCTTAGCTAACTATGGCTACACCTTC | CASSPNRVLANYGYTF
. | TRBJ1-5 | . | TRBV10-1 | TGCGCCAGCAGTGAGTCCTTATGGGAGAATCAGCCCCAGCATTTT | CASSESLWENQPQHF
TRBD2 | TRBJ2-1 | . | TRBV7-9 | TGTGCCAGCAGCTTACGGCGGGAGTCCTACAATGAGCAGTTCTTC | CASSLRRESYNEQFF
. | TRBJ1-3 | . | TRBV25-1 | TGTGCCAGCAGTGAATTTCAAGAGGCCACCATATATTTT | CASSEFQEATIYF
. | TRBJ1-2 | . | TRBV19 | TGTGCCAGTAGCCCAGCCCTGGCTAACTATGGCTACACCTTC | CASSPALANYGYTF
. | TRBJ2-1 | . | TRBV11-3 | TGTGCCAGCAGCTCGTGGGGGGTCAATGAGCAGTTCTTC | CASSSWGVNEQFF
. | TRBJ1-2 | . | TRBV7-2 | TGTGCCAGCAGCTTAGCGGGGGGCGCGGGTGGCTACACCTTC | CASSLAGGAGGYTF
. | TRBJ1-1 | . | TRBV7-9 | TGTGCCAGCAGCCCTAGGATTATTGAAGCTTTCTTT | CASSPRIIEAFF
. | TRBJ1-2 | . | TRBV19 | TGTGCCAGTAGTATAACGGGAAACCCTCGCGGTGGCTACACCTTC | CASSITGNPRGGYTF
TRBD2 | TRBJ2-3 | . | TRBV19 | TGTGCCAGTAGTATAGTAAGCGGGAGAACAGATACGCAGTATTTT | CASSIVSGRTDTQYF
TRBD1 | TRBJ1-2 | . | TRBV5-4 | TGTGCCAGCAGCTTAGGTCAGGGGGACTATGGCTACACCTTC | CASSLGQGDYGYTF
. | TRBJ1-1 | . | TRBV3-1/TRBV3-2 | TGTGCCAGCAGCCAGGGGGGGCCCACTGAAGCTTTCTTT | CASSQGGPTEAFF
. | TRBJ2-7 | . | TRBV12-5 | TGTGCTAGTGGTTTGGTTGTGGGGGGCAAAGCAGCCTACGAGCAGTACTTC | CASGLVVGGKAAYEQYF
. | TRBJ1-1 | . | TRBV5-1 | TGCGCCAGCAGCTTGTCAACGAACACTGAAGCTTTCTTT | CASSLSTNTEAFF
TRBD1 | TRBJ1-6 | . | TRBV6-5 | TGTGCCAGCAGAATGGACAGGGATAATTCACCCCTCCACTTT | CASRMDRDNSPLHF
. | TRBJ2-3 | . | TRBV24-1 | TGTGCCACCAGTGATTTGGGGGGAGAAACGCAGTATTTT | CATSDLGGETQYF